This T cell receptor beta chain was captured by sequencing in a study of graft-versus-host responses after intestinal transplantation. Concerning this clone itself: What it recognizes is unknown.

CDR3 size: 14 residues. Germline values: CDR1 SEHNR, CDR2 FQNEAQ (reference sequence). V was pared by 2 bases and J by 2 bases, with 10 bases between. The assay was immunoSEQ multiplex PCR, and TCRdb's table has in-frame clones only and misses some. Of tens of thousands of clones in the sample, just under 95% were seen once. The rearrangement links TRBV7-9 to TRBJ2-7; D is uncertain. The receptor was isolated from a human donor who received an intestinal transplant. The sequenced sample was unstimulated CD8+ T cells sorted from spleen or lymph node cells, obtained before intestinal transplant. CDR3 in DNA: TGTGCCAGCAGCTTAATCGAGGCAACCTACGAGCAGTACTTC. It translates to CASSLIEATYEQYF.